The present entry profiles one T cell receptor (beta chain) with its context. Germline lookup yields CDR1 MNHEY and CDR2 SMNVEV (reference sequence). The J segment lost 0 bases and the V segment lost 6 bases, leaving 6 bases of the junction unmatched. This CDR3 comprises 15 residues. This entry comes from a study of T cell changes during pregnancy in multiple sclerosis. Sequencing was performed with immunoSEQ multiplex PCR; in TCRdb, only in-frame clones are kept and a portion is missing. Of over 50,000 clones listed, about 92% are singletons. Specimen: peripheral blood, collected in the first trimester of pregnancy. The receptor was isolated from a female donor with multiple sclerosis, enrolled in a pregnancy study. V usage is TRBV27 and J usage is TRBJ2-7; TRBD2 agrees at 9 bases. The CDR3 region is CASRLRAGGSYEQYF. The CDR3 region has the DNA TGTGCCAGCAGGTTACGAGCGGGAGGCTCCTACGAGCAGTACTTC.